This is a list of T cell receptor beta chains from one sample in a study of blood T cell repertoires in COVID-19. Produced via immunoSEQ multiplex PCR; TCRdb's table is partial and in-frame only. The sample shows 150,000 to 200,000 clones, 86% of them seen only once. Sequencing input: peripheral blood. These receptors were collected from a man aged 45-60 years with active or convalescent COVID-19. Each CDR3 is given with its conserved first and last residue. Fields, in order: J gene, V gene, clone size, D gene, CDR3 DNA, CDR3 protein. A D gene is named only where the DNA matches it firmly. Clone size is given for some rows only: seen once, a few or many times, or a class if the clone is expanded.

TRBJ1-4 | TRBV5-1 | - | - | TGCGCCAGCAGCTCGACCGGGGCAACTAATGAAAAACTGTTTTTT | CASSSTGATNEKLFF
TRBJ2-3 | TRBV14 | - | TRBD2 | TGTGCCAGCAGCCATCCTAGCGGGGGGCCGGTAGATACGCAGTATTTT | CASSHPSGGPVDTQYF
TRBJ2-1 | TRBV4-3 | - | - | TGCGCCAGCAGCCGAGCCCAGGGCAATGAGCAGTTCTTC | CASSRAQGNEQFF
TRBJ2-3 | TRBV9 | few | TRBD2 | TGTGCCAGCAGCGTTCAAGCGGGAGCAGATACGCAGTATTTT | CASSVQAGADTQYF
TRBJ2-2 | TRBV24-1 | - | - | TGTGCCACCAAGCCAAGTGCTACCGGGGAGCTGTTTTTT | CATKPSATGELFF
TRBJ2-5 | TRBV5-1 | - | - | TGCGCCAGCAGCTCCGGGACTCCGTCCCAAGAAGAGACCCAGTACTTC | CASSSGTPSQEETQYF
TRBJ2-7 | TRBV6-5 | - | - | TGTGCCAGCAAGCCCGACTCCTACGAGCAGTACTTC | CASKPDSYEQYF
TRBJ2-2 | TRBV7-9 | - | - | TGTGCCAGCAGCATTACGAGCCTAGGTGGCGGGGAGCTGTTTTTT | CASSITSLGGGELFF
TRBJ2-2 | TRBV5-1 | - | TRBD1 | TGCGCCAGCAGCCTGGGACAGGGGTTCGGGGAGCTGTTTTTT | CASSLGQGFGELFF
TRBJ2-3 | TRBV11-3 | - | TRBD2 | TGTGCCAGCAGCTTAGGGGGGACTAGCCACACAGATACGCAGTATTTT | CASSLGGTSHTDTQYF
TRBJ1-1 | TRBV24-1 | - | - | TGTGCCACCAGTGATCGCGGCAGGAACACTGAAGCTTTCTTT | CATSDRGRNTEAFF
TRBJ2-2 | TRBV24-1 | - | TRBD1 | TGTGCCACCCGACAGGGGGCGGGCACCGGGGAGCTGTTTTTT | CATRQGAGTGELFF
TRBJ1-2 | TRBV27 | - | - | TGTGCCAGCAGGTATCCAGGATTGGATGGCTACACCTTC | CASRYPGLDGYTF
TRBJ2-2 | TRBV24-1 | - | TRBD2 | TGTGCCACCAGTTTGGGACTAGCTACTGGGGAGCTGTTTTTT | CATSLGLATGELFF
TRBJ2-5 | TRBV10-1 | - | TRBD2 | TGCGCCAGCAGAACTCCTCGGACGGGCGGGGGGCGACCGTACCAAGAGACCCAGTACTTC | CASRTPRTGGGRPYQETQYF
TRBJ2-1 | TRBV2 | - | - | TGTGCCAGCAAATTGTTACTTTACAATGAGCAGTTCTTC | CASKLLLYNEQFF
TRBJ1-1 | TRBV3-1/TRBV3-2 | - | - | TGTGCCAGCAGCCAAGCAGTTACAGGGAGCACTGAAGCTTTCTTT | CASSQAVTGSTEAFF
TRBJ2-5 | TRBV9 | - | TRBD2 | TGTGCCAGCAGCGTAGGGACTAGCGGGAGGGCCTGGGGTGAGCAAGAGACCCAGTACTTC | CASSVGTSGRAWGEQETQYF
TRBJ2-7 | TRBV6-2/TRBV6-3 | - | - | TGTGCCAGCAGCGGTGGGACCGGGGCGGGAGAGCAGTACTTC | CASSGGTGAGEQYF
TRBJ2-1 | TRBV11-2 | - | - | TGTGCCAGCAGCTTAGCGTTTCTATCCTACAATGAGCAGTTCTTC | CASSLAFLSYNEQFF
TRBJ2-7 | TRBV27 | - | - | TGTGCCAGCAGTTTAACTCCCGGGTCTTACCTCTACGAGCAGTACTTC | CASSLTPGSYLYEQYF
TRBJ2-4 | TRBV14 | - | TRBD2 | TGTGCCAGCAGCCAAGATACTAGCGTTAGGTCATACTTC | CASSQDTSVRSYF
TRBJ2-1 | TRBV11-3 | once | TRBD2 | TGTGCCAGCAGCACCACTAGCGGGAGCGGTGGCAATGAGCAGTTCTTC | CASSTTSGSGGNEQFF
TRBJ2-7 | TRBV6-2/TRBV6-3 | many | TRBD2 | TGTGCCAGCAGTTGGGAGGGCTCCTACGAGCAGTACTTC | CASSWEGSYEQYF
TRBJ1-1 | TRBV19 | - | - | TGTGCCAGTAGTATGAAGGCAGGGGACACTGAAGCTTTCTTT | CASSMKAGDTEAFF
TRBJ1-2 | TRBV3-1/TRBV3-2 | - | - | TGTGCCAGCAGCCAAGCGGGGTCTGGCTACACCTTC | CASSQAGSGYTF
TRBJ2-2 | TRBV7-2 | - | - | TGTGCCAGCATCGGGACTGTAACCGGGGAGCTGTTTTTT | CASIGTVTGELFF
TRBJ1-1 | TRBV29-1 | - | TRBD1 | TGCAGCGGGTCGGGGGACAGGGCTACGGACACTGAAGCTTTCTTT | CSGSGDRATDTEAFF
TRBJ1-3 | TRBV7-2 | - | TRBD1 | TGTGCCAGCAGCCCCAGAGACAGGGGTGGAAACACCATATATTTT | CASSPRDRGGNTIYF
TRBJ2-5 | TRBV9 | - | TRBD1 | TGTGCCAGCAGCGCCCGGACAGGAGCTCAAGAGACCCAGTACTTC | CASSARTGAQETQYF
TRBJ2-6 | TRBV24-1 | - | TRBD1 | TGTGCCACCAGTGATTTGAGGGGGCCCAGGGGCAGCCCAACTGGGGCCAACGTCCTGACTTTC | CATSDLRGPRGSPTGANVLTF
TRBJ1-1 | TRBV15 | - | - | TGTGCCACCAGCCCACGAAAGGACAGTCTTGTTGGCACTGAAGCTTTCTTT | CATSPRKDSLVGTEAFF
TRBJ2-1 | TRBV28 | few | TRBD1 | TGTGCCAGCAGACCCGGGACAGGGGCCCCCTACAATGAGCAGTTCTTC | CASRPGTGAPYNEQFF